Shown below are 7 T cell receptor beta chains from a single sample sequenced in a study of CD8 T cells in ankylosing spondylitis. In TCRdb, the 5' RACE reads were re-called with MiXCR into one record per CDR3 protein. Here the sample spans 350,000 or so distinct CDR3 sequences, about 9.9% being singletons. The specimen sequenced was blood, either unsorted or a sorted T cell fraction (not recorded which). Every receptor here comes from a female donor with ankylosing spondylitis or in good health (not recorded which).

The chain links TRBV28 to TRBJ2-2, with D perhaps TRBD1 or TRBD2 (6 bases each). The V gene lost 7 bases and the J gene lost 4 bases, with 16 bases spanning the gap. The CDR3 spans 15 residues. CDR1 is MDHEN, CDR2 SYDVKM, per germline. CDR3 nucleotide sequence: TGTGCCAGCACCACGGGGGCTCGAGCCACCGGGGAGCTGTTTTTT. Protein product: CASTTGARATGELFF.

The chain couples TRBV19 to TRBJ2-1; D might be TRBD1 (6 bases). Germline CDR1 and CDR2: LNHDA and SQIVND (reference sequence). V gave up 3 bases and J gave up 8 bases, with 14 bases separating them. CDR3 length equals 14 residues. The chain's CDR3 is CASSMRGRFDEQFF. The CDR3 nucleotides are TGTGCCAGTAGTATGAGGGGGAGATTCGATGAGCAGTTCTTC. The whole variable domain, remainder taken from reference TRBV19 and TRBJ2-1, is DGGITQSPKYLFRKEGQNVTLSCEQNLNHDAMYWYRQDPGQGLRLIYYSQIVNDFQKGDIAEGYSVSREKKESFPLTVTSAQKNPTAFYLCASSMRGRFDEQFFGPGTRLTVL.

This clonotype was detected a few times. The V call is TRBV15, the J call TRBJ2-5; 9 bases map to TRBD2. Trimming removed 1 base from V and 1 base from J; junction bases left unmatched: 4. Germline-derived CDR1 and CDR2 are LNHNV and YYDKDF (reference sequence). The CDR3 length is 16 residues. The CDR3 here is CATSRVLAGPQETQYF. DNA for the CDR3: TGTGCCACCAGCAGAGTTCTAGCGGGGCCCCAAGAGACCCAGTACTTC.

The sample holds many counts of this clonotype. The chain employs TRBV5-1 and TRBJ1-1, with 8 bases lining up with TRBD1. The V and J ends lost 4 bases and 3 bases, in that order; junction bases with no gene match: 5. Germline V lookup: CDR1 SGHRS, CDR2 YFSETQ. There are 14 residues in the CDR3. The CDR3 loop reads CASSTGGVDTEAFF. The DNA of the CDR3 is TGCGCCAGCAGCACAGGGGGGGTAGACACTGAAGCTTTCTTT.

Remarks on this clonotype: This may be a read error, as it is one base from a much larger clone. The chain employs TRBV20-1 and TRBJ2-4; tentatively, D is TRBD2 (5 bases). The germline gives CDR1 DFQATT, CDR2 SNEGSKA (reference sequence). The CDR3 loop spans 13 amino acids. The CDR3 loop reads CSAKQLAKNIQSF. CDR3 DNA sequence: TGCAGTGCAAAACAGCTAGCCAAAAACATTCAGTCCTTC.

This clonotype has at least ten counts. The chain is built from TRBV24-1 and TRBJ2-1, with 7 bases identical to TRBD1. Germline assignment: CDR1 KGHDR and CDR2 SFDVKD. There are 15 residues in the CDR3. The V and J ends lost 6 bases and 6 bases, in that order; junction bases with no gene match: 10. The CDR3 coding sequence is TGTGCCACCAGTTCTCCCGCAGGGGGACCCAATGAGCAGTTCTTC. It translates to CATSSPAGGPNEQFF.

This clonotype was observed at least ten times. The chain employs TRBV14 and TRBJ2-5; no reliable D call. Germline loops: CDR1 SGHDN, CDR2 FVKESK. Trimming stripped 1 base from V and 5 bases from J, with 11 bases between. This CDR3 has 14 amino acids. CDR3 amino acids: CASSQVGARETQYF. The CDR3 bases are TGTGCCAGCAGCCAAGTTGGTGCCCGGGAGACCCAGTACTTC.